One and the same sample provided the 5 T cell receptor beta chains below, sequenced in a study of T cells in Graves' hyperthyroidism and ophthalmopathy. Template material for amplifying TCR beta CDR3 regions consisted of RNA transcripts. The TCR CDR3 was amplified in a first-round RT-PCR using the HTBI primer set. TCRdb analysed the multiplex PCR reads with MiXCR anew, one entry per CDR3 protein. The sample consists of roughly 550,000 distinct CDR3 sequences, 15% to 20% of them appearing once. The specimen sequenced was blood. These receptors were collected from a woman aged 25 to 39 with Graves' ophthalmopathy.

This clonotype appeared a few times. The CDR3 sequence: CASSQEPSGRALPFYEQYF. In DNA, the CDR3 is TGTGCCAGCAGCCAAGAGCCTAGCGGGAGGGCCCTCCCCTTTTACGAGCAGTACTTC. This chain links TRBV3-1 with TRBJ2-7; 12 nucleotides agree with TRBD2. CDR3 length: 19 residues. CDR1 is LGHDT and CDR2 is YNNKEL in the germline V gene (reference sequence). The J segment lost 4 bases and the V segment lost 0 bases, leaving 13 bases of the junction unmatched.

With regard to this clonotype: This clone may be a read error of a much larger clone one base away. The chain has TRBV6-1 and TRBJ2-3; possible D gene TRBD1, 6 bases. The V end lost 2 bases, the J end lost 4 bases, and 16 bases lay between the germline ends. Germline V gene data show CDR1 as MNHNS and CDR2 as SASEGT. The CDR3 extends over 16 amino acids. DNA for the CDR3: TGTGCCAGCAGTGAATCTTCCGGGACAAGCGCAGATACGCAGTATTTT. Encoded protein: CASSESSGTSADTQYF.

This clonotype was counted only a few times. The chain combines TRBV24-1 with TRBJ2-2; D unresolved. The CDR3 covers 14 residues. CDR1 and CDR2 from the germline V gene are KGHDR and SFDVKD. The V end was cut by 5 bases, the J end by 0 bases, with 6 bases between. The CDR3 is CATSGAANTGELFF. In DNA, the CDR3 is TGTGCCACCAGTGGCGCGGCGAACACCGGGGAGCTGTTTTTT.

With regard to this clonotype: This likely stems from a read error, as it lies one base from a far larger clone. V usage is TRBV28 and J usage is TRBJ1-5, with a weak D call TRBD1 (6 bases). The CDR3 runs to 13 residues. CDR1 and CDR2 from the germline V gene are MDHEN and SYDVKM. Written as DNA, the CDR3 is TGTGCCGGCAGTGAAGGGGGAAATCAGCCCCAGCATTTT. Protein product: CAGSEGGNQPQHF.

This clonotype was picked up many times. This chain links TRBV27 with TRBJ2-5; possible D gene TRBD2, 7 bases. Trimming took 6 bases from V and 2 from J, leaving 10 bases between them. This CDR3 is 13 amino acids long. The germline V gene has CDR1 MNHEY and CDR2 SMNVEV (reference sequence). CDR3 in DNA: TGTGCCAGCAGGAGCGGGACACAAGAGACCCAGTACTTC. Translation gives CASRSGTQETQYF.